The source of this T cell receptor (beta chain) is a study of type 1 regulatory T cells. Study context: T-allo10 is a Tr1-enriched, alloantigen-specific CD4 T cell product made in vitro. General study findings and limits: Compared with non-type 1 regulatory T cells, type 1 regulatory T cells showed a more restricted TCR repertoire.

Only a few counts were recorded for this clonotype. Its matching antigen is unknown. TCRdb fed the reads into MiXCR, producing one record per CDR3 protein. This sample has fewer than 80,000 distinct CDR3 sequences, with under 25% found just once. The CDR3 has 14 residues. The ends lost 3 bases at V and 5 bases at J; junction bases unmatched: 5. Germline V lookup: CDR1 KGHSH, CDR2 LQKENI. The genes are TRBV18 and TRBJ2-7; 9 nucleotides line up with TRBD1. The clonotype comes from a human donor in good health. Sequenced: cultured type 1 regulatory T (Tr1) cells, either the whole culture or a sorted fraction (not recorded which). The CDR3 DNA reads as TGTGCCAGCTCACCGGGACAGGGAACCCACGAGCAGTACTTC. Its translation: CASSPGQGTHEQYF.